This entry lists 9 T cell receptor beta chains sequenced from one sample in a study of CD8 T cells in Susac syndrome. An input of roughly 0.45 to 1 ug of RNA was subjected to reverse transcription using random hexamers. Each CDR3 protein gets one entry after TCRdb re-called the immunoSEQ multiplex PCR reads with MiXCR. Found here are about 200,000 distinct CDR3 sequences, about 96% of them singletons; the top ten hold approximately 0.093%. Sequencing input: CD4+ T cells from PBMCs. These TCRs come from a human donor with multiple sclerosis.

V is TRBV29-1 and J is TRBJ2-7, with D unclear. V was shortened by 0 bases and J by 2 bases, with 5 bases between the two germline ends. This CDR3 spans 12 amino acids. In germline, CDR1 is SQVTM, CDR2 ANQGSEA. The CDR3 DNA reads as TGCAGCGTTGAAGAGGATACCTACGAGCAGTACTTC. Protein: CSVEEDTYEQYF.

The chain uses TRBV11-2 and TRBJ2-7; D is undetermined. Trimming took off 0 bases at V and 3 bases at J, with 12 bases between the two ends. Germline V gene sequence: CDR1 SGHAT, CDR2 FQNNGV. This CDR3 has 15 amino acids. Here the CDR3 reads CASSLDLQARYEQYF. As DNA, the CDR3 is TGTGCCAGCAGCTTAGATTTGCAGGCCCGCTACGAGCAGTACTTC.

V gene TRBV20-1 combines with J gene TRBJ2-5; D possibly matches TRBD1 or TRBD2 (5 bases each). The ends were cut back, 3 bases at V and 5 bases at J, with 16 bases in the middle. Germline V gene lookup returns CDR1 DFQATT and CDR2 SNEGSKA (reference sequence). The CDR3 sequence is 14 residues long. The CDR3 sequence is CSASVGTLSETQYF. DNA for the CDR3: TGCAGTGCTAGTGTGGGGACGCTTTCGGAGACCCAGTACTTC.

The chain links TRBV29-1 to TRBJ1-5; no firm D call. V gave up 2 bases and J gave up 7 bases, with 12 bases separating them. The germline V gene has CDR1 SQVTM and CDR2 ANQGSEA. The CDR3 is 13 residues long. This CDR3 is CSVEHGVGQPQHF. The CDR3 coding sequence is TGCAGCGTTGAACACGGGGTCGGCCAGCCCCAGCATTTT.

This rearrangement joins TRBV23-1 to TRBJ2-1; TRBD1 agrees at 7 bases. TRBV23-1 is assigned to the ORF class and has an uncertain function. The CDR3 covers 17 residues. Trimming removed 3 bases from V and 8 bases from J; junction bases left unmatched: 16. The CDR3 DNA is TGCGCCAGCAGTCATCGGTTTGGGACAGAAGAAGTCGATGAGCAGTTCTTC. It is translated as CASSHRFGTEEVDEQFF.

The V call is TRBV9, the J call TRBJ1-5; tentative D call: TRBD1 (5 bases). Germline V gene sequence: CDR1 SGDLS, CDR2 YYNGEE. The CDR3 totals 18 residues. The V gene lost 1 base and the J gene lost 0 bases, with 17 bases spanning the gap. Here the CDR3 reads CASSVHPGTDYSNQPQHF. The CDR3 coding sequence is TGTGCCAGCAGCGTACATCCAGGGACCGACTATAGCAATCAGCCCCAGCATTTT.

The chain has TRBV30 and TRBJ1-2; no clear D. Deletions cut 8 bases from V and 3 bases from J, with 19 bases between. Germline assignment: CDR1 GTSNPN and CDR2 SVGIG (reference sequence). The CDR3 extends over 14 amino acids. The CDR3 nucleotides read TGTGCCGTAGGGTATCCAACTGGGGACTATGGCTACACCTTC. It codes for CAVGYPTGDYGYTF.

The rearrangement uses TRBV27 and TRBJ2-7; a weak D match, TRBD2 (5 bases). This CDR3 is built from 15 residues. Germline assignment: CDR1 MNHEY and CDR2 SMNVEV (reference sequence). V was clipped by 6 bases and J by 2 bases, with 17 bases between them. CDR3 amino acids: CASRTSGISPYEQYF. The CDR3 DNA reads TGTGCCAGCAGGACATCCGGGATTTCCCCCTACGAGCAGTACTTC.

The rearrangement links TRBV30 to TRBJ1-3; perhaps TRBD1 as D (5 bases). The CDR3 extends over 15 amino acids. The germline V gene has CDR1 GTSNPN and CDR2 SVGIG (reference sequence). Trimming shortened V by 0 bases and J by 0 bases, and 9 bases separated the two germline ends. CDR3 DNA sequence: TGTGCCTGGAGTGTAGCCGGGGGCTCTGGAAACACCATATATTTT. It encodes CAWSVAGGSGNTIYF.